The clone carrying this T cell receptor beta chain appeared a few times. This entry belongs to a study of metastatic and nonmetastatic thyroid tumors. TCRdb re-clonotyped the PCR reads through MiXCR. This table holds about 20,000 clones, approximately 22% found once. The V gene's germline CDR1 is LGHDT and CDR2 YNNKEL (reference sequence). This CDR3 is built from 16 residues. Unmatched junction bases numbered 12, after V lost 3 bases and J lost 9 bases. All patients were untreated before thyroid surgery. The receptor comes from a female donor with papillary thyroid cancer or a benign thyroid nodule (not recorded which). Some clones in this sample may be carry-over from other donors' samples. This chain connects TRBV3-1 to TRBJ2-1; 9 bases fit TRBD2. Material for sequencing was adjacent normal tissue. The CDR3 reads CASSHLGSGSLGEQFF. The CDR3, as DNA: TGTGCCAGCAGCCACCTGGGTAGCGGGAGTTTAGGTGAGCAGTTCTTC.